These 26 T cell receptor beta chains came from one sample sequenced in a study of shared clonotypes between healthy human individuals. Measured with immunoSEQ multiplex PCR; TCRdb has only the in-frame clones, and not every one. The sample has fewer than 2.5 million clones, 90% to 95% seen once. The material sequenced was naive CD4+ T cells from PBMCs. The subset denotes: CD45RA+ positively selected. The receptors were gathered from a man between 18 and 35 years old in good health. Some clones in this sample may be carry-over from other donors' samples.

This clone has only one observation. The rearrangement uses TRBV6-5 and TRBJ2-3, with D possibly being TRBD1 or TRBD2 (5 bases each). This CDR3 contains 13 residues. Trimming stripped 6 bases from V and 0 bases from J, with 7 bases between. Looked up from germline, CDR1 is MNHEY and CDR2 is SVGAGI. The CDR3, as DNA: TGTGCCAGCAGCGGGGCTAGCACAGATACGCAGTATTTT. Amino acid sequence: CASSGASTDTQYF.

This sequence joins TRBV11-1 and TRBJ2-7, with D uncertain. Germline values: CDR1 SGHAT, CDR2 FQDESV (reference sequence). The V gene lost 1 base and the J gene lost 4 bases, with 11 bases spanning the gap. This CDR3 is built from 14 residues. CDR3 sequence (DNA): TGTGCCAGCAGCTTAGGAGTGGGTCCTTACGAGCAGTACTTC. This translates into CASSLGVGPYEQYF.

This chain connects TRBV14 to TRBJ2-7; 9 bases match TRBD1. There are 14 residues in the CDR3. V dropped 6 bases and J dropped 4; count of bases not matched to a gene: 7. The germline CDR1 and CDR2 sequences are SGHDN and FVKESK. The CDR3, as DNA: TGTGCCAGCAGGATGCCGGGACAGGGATACGAGCAGTACTTC. Translated, it gives CASRMPGQGYEQYF.

A note on this clone: The junction differs from germline at one of its ends, possibly a read error. The rearrangement uses TRBV28 and TRBJ2-3, with 9 bases aligning to TRBD2. This CDR3 is 15 amino acids long. Germline CDR1 MDHEN, CDR2 SYDVKM. The CDR3 loop is CASSHRERAGGSPFF. In nucleotides, the CDR3 is TGTGCCAGCAGCCACAGGGAACGGGCGGGAGGGTCCCCCTTCTTT.

Only a few counts were recorded for this clone. The chain recombines TRBV7-9 with TRBJ2-6; 7 positions match TRBD2. Germline assignment: CDR1 SEHNR and CDR2 FQNEAQ (reference sequence). The CDR3 is 18 residues long. V was pared by 5 bases and J by 0 bases, with 10 bases of the junction left unmatched. CDR3 nucleotide sequence: TGTGCCAGCAGCCCACTCTCAGGGAGGGCCTCTGGGGCCAACGTCCTGACTTTC. As protein: CASSPLSGRASGANVLTF. The variable domain in full, with the rest retrieved from reference TRBV7-9 and TRBJ2-6, is DTGVSQNPRHKITKRGQNVTFRCDPISEHNRLYWYRQTLGQGPEFLTYFQNEAQLEKSRLLSDRFSAERPKGSFSTLEIQRTEQGDSAMYLCASSPLSGRASGANVLTFGAGSRLTVL.

As to this clone: Other DNA sequences in the same sample also yield this CDR3. CDR3 residues: CASSLGAGANVLTF. In DNA form, the CDR3 reads TGCGCCAGCAGCTTGGGGGCGGGGGCCAACGTCCTGACTTTC. The rearrangement links TRBV5-1 to TRBJ2-6; D call uncertain. This CDR3 is built from 14 residues. In germline, CDR1 is SGHRS, CDR2 YFSETQ. Trimming cost V 0 bases and J 4 bases, with 5 bases left between them.

This clone was found a few times. Different DNA sequences within this sample yield the same CDR3. The V call is TRBV7-2, the J call TRBJ2-7; 8 bases line up with TRBD2. Germline V gene lookup returns CDR1 SGHTA and CDR2 FQGNSA. With 3 bases clipped from V and 2 bases from J, the junction kept 3 bases outside the gene matches. The CDR3 consists of 14 residues. The CDR3 here is CASSLAGGPYEQYF. DNA for the CDR3: TGTGCCAGCAGCTTGGCGGGAGGCCCCTACGAGCAGTACTTC.

CDR3 loop: CASSHLRGEAIYEQYF. The CDR3 nucleotides read TGCGCCAGCAGCCACCTGAGAGGGGAGGCTATTTACGAGCAGTACTTC. The chain links TRBV4-3 to TRBJ2-7, with TRBD2 as a possible D gene (6 bases). The CDR3 contains 16 residues. Germline values: CDR1 LGHNA, CDR2 YSLEER. V was pared by 3 bases and J by 4 bases, with 19 bases between.

The chain combines TRBV30 with TRBJ1-2, with 9 bases fitting TRBD1. CDR3 length equals 13 residues. Germline V gene sequence: CDR1 GTSNPN, CDR2 SVGIG (reference sequence). After removal of 5 bases from V and 4 bases from J, the junction contained 5 bases not matched to a gene. CDR3 in DNA: TGTGCCTGGCGACAGGGGGAAATCTATGGCTACACCTTC. Amino acids: CAWRQGEIYGYTF.

CDR3: CASSLSFQGGSPLHF. In nucleotides, the CDR3 is TGCGCCAGCAGCTTGAGTTTTCAGGGAGGTTCACCCCTCCACTTT. The gene calls are TRBV5-1 and TRBJ1-6; D possibly corresponds to TRBD1 (5 bases). CDR1 and CDR2 (germline): SGHRS, YFSETQ. V shed 1 base and J shed 9 bases, with 14 bases lying between them. The CDR3 sequence is 15 residues long.

This clone was observed a few times. At one end, the junction sequence differs from germline, possibly due to a read error. V gene TRBV5-4 combines with J gene TRBJ2-5; D gene uncertain. Germline values: CDR1 SGHNT, CDR2 YYREEE (reference sequence). This CDR3 spans 13 amino acids. The CDR3 DNA reads TGTGCCAGCAGCTTGGGCTGGAGAGAGGCCCAGTACTTC. It yields the protein CASSLGWREAQYF. The full variable domain, in which reference TRBV5-4 and TRBJ2-5 provide the parts outside the CDR3, is ETGVTQSPTHLIKTRGQQVTLRCSSQSGHNTVSWYQQALGQGPQFIFQYYREEENGRGNFPPRFSGLQFPNYSSELNVNALELDDSALYLCASSLGWREAQYFGPGTRLLVL.

The V gene is TRBV5-1, the J gene TRBJ1-2, with a weak D call TRBD1 (6 bases). This CDR3 is 14 amino acids long. V gave up 2 bases and J gave up 4 bases, with 12 bases separating them. The germline V gene encodes CDR1 SGHRS and CDR2 YFSETQ. For the CDR3, the DNA is TGCGCCAGCAGCTTAGGACAGTCCTCCTATGGCTACACCTTC. Translation gives CASSLGQSSYGYTF.

This chain joins TRBV5-1 and TRBJ2-1; 9 bases are a match to TRBD2. After removal of 3 bases from V and 3 bases from J, the junction contained 4 bases not matched to a gene. This CDR3 is built from 15 residues. From germline, CDR1 is SGHRS and CDR2 YFSETQ. The CDR3 spells CASSSLSGGYNEQFF. CDR3 sequence (DNA): TGCGCCAGCAGCTCACTTAGCGGGGGCTACAATGAGCAGTTCTTC.

The table lists this clone with a count of one. The V gene is TRBV5-6, the J gene TRBJ1-1; TRBD1 might be the D (5 bases). CDR1 and CDR2 from the germline V gene are SGHDT and YYEEEE. V lost 0 bases and J lost 1, with 10 bases in between. The CDR3 is 15 residues long. DNA for the CDR3: TGTGCCAGCAGCTTGGTGGCCGGGACGAACACTGAAGCTTTCTTT. It translates to CASSLVAGTNTEAFF.

This chain uses TRBV9 with TRBJ1-3; no clear D. Germline lookup yields CDR1 SGDLS and CDR2 YYNGEE. CDR3 length equals 14 residues. V lost 7 bases and J lost 0, with 11 bases in between. CDR3 bases: TGTGCCAGCGGACGACAACGCTCTGGAAACACCATATATTTT. The encoded protein is CASGRQRSGNTIYF.

This clone was recorded once. The J gene is TRBJ2-7, the V gene TRBV6-5; D is tentatively TRBD1 or TRBD2 (5 bases each). Trimming shortened V by 9 bases and J by 6 bases, and 18 bases separated the two germline ends. In germline, CDR1 is MNHEY, CDR2 SVGAGI. The CDR3 contains 13 residues. In DNA form, the CDR3 reads TGTGCCAGTACCGTGGGACCGACGGTCGAGCAGTACTTC. Its translation is CASTVGPTVEQYF.

This clone was found once. The chain carries TRBV5-1 and TRBJ1-1; the D is unclear. Between the trimmed V and J ends, which lost 0 bases and 0 bases, there was a span of 12 bases. There are 16 residues in the CDR3. Germline values: CDR1 SGHRS, CDR2 YFSETQ. The chain's CDR3 is CASSLGVGGLNTEAFF. Written as DNA, the CDR3 is TGCGCCAGCAGCTTGGGGGTGGGAGGACTGAACACTGAAGCTTTCTTT.

The chain has TRBV6-5 and TRBJ2-2; no firm D call. Trimming left V 6 bases short and J 5 bases short, with 10 bases between. The CDR3 runs 13 residues. Germline-derived CDR1 and CDR2 are MNHEY and SVGAGI. The CDR3 sequence: CASSPDHTGELFF. In nucleotides, the CDR3 is TGTGCCAGCAGCCCCGATCATACCGGGGAGCTGTTTTTT.

V gene TRBV6-5 combines with J gene TRBJ1-2; D gene ambiguous. With 5 bases removed from V and 3 bases from J, the gap between germline ends came to 13 bases. From germline, CDR1 is MNHEY and CDR2 SVGAGI. The CDR3 spans 14 residues. The CDR3 here is CASSPRIGYYGYTF. The CDR3, as DNA: TGTGCCAGCAGTCCCCGGATCGGTTACTATGGCTACACCTTC.

About this clone: The sample has other DNA sequences that encode this CDR3 too. The J gene is TRBJ2-3, the V gene TRBV9; 11 bases match TRBD2. CDR1 is SGDLS, CDR2 YYNGEE, per germline. The CDR3 contains 16 residues. V trimming: 0 bases; J trimming: 5 bases; junction bases outside the gene matches: 5. The CDR3 sequence is CASSVDSGRAGDTQYF. Written as DNA, the CDR3 is TGTGCCAGCAGCGTAGATAGCGGGAGGGCTGGAGATACGCAGTATTTT.

As for this clone: Other DNA sequences of this sample code for an identical CDR3. This chain connects TRBV18 to TRBJ1-3, with D perhaps TRBD1 (6 bases). Germline V gene sequence: CDR1 KGHSH, CDR2 LQKENI. The CDR3 length is 16 residues. Trimming cost V 3 bases and J 0 bases, with 12 bases left between them. The DNA of the CDR3 is TGTGCCAGCTCACCGCCACAGGGCCTCTCTGGAAACACCATATATTTT. Encoded protein: CASSPPQGLSGNTIYF.

The chain recombines TRBV5-1 with TRBJ1-3; a possible D gene is TRBD1 (6 bases). The CDR3 runs 15 residues. V shed 4 bases and J shed 4 bases, with 15 bases lying between them. The V gene's germline CDR1 is SGHRS and CDR2 YFSETQ. Written as DNA, the CDR3 is TGCGCCAGCAGCGTCGTAGGGGGGTCCGGAAACACCATATATTTT. Translating it yields CASSVVGGSGNTIYF. The full variable domain, in which reference TRBV5-1 and TRBJ1-3 provide the parts outside the CDR3, is KAGVTQTPRYLIKTRGQQVTLSCSPISGHRSVSWYQQTPGQGLQFLFEYFSETQRNKGNFPGRFSGRQFSNSRSEMNVSTLELGDSALYLCASSVVGGSGNTIYFGEGSWLTVV.

This clone occurred once. The chain employs TRBV5-4 and TRBJ1-6; D not certain. From germline, CDR1 is SGHNT and CDR2 YYREEE (reference sequence). This CDR3 is 15 amino acids long. Deletions cut 4 bases from V and 10 bases from J, with 18 bases between. CDR3 in DNA: TGTGCCAGCAGCCTAACCGCCCCCGTTACCTCACCCCTCCACTTT. Its translation is CASSLTAPVTSPLHF.

V usage is TRBV5-1 and J usage is TRBJ2-7; either TRBD1 or TRBD2 may fit D (6 bases each). Germline CDR1 is SGHRS and CDR2 is YFSETQ. The CDR3 is 14 residues long. The germline V and J ends were trimmed by 4 bases and 5 bases, with 16 bases remaining between them. CDR3 region: CASSPAGYRDEQYF. CDR3 DNA sequence: TGCGCCAGCAGCCCCGCGGGATACAGGGACGAGCAGTACTTC.

The table lists this clone with a count of one. The chain is built from TRBV5-4 and TRBJ2-1; 7 bases map to TRBD1. CDR3 size: 16 residues. V lost 0 bases to trimming and J lost 1 base; unmatched junction nucleotides: 4. The V gene's germline CDR1 is SGHNT and CDR2 YYREEE (reference sequence). The CDR3 DNA sequence: TGTGCCAGCAGCTTGGAGGGGGCGAGGTCCTACAATGAGCAGTTCTTC. Protein product: CASSLEGARSYNEQFF.

The chain carries TRBV6-6 and TRBJ2-5, with 7 bases aligning to TRBD1. TRBJ2-7 matches the DNA end more closely, so the J call is doubtful. In germline, CDR1 is MNHNY, CDR2 SVGAGI (reference sequence). The CDR3 is 14 amino acids. The CDR3 DNA follows: TGTGCCAGCAGTTACTCCGAGGGGGCCCACGAGCAGTACTTC. Translated: CASSYSEGAHEQYF.